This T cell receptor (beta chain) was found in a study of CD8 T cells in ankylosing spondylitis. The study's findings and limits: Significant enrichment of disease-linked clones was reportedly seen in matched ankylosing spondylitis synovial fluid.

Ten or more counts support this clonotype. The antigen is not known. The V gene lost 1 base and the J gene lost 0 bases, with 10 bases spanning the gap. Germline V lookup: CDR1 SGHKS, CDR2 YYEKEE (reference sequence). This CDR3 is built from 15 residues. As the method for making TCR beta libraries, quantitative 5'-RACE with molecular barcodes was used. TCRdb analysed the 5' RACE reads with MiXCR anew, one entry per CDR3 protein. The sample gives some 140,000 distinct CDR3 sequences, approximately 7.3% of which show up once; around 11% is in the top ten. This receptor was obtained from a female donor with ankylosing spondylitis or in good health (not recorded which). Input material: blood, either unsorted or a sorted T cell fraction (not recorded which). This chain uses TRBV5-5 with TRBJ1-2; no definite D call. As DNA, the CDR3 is TGTGCCAGCAGCTTGAGCAGCACCACTAACTATGGCTACACCTTC. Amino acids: CASSLSSTTNYGYTF.